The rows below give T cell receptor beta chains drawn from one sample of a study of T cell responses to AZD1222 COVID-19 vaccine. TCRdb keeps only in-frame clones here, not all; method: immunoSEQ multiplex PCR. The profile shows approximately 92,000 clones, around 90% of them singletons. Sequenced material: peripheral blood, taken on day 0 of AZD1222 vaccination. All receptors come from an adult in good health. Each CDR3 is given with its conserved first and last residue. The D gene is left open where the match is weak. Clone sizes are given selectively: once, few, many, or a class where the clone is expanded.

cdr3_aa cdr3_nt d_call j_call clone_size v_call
CASSLTGTGGREQYF TGTGCCAGCAGCTTAACCGGGACAGGGGGGCGCGAGCAGTACTTC TRBD1 TRBJ2-7 NA TRBV5-4
CASSQPFIREKLFF TGTGCCAGCAGCCAACCTTTCATCCGTGAAAAACTGTTTTTT NA TRBJ1-4 NA TRBV4-2
CASWGLTYNEQFF TGTGCCAGCTGGGGACTCACCTACAATGAGCAGTTCTTC NA TRBJ2-1 NA TRBV25-1
CASSVFRERNSPLHF TGTGCCAGTAGTGTCTTCAGGGAACGGAATTCACCCCTCCACTTT NA TRBJ1-6 NA TRBV19
CAWMRSGGTNQPQHF TGTGCCTGGATGAGGTCAGGGGGGACCAATCAGCCCCAGCATTTT TRBD1 TRBJ1-5 NA TRBV30
CASSASGARMLKLFF TGTGCCAGCAGCGCCTCAGGGGCTAGAATGTTGAAACTGTTTTTT NA TRBJ1-4 NA TRBV7-9
CSAGQADSGANVLTF TGCAGCGCTGGACAGGCGGACTCTGGGGCCAACGTCCTGACTTTC TRBD1 TRBJ2-6 NA TRBV29-1
CASSRSRGPGGYTF TGTGCCAGCAGTCGTTCTAGGGGCCCTGGCGGCTACACCTTC NA TRBJ1-2 NA TRBV7-9
CASSLAEGVYGYTF TGCGCCAGCAGCTTGGCCGAGGGGGTCTATGGCTACACCTTC NA TRBJ1-2 NA TRBV5-1
CATSRDLGDRGGYGYTF TGTGCCACCAGCAGAGATCTAGGTGACAGGGGCGGCTATGGCTACACCTTC TRBD1 TRBJ1-2 NA TRBV15
CASSLTHRVEGTYEQYF TGTGCCAGCAGCTTAACCCACAGGGTGGAGGGGACCTACGAGCAGTACTTC NA TRBJ2-7 NA TRBV7-9
CASSQALSGAGTDTQYF TGTGCCAGCAGCCAGGCCCTTAGCGGGGCGGGCACAGATACGCAGTATTTT TRBD2 TRBJ2-3 NA TRBV3-1/TRBV3-2
CASSAPQGLLNTIYF TGTGCCAGCAGCGCTCCACAGGGCCTTTTGAACACCATATATTTT NA TRBJ1-3 NA TRBV9
CASSNWDRGLNTEAFF TGTGCCAGCAGTAATTGGGACAGGGGACTGAACACTGAAGCTTTCTTT TRBD1 TRBJ1-1 NA TRBV25-1
CASSHGTGGGELFF TGCGCCAGCAGTCACGGGACAGGGGGCGGGGAGCTGTTTTTT TRBD1 TRBJ2-2 NA TRBV23-1
CASSPGGGARTF TGTGCCAGCTCACCCGGAGGAGGGGCGAGAACCTTC NA TRBJ1-2 NA TRBV18
CATSRDRRTVAYEQYF TGTGCCACCAGCAGAGATAGGAGGACAGTCGCCTACGAGCAGTACTTC NA TRBJ2-7 NA TRBV15
CATRDRGDTEAFF TGTGCCACCCGGGACAGGGGGGACACTGAAGCTTTCTTT TRBD1 TRBJ1-1 NA TRBV24-1
CASSPDNQPQHF TGTGCCAGCAGCCCCGATAATCAGCCCCAGCATTTT NA TRBJ1-5 NA TRBV7-9
CAISEGIGLEGNYGYTF TGTGCCATCAGTGAGGGGATAGGGTTGGAGGGGAACTATGGCTACACCTTC NA TRBJ1-2 NA TRBV10-3
CASRLSRAGTDTQYF TGTGCCAGCAGGTTATCGCGAGCCGGCACAGATACGCAGTATTTT NA TRBJ2-3 NA TRBV7-9
CASSYISGAYGYTF TGTGCCAGCAGTTACATTTCAGGGGCCTATGGCTACACCTTC NA TRBJ1-2 NA TRBV6-5
CASSSEGGMNTEAFF TGTGCCAGCAGCTCCGAGGGGGGCATGAACACTGAAGCTTTCTTT NA TRBJ1-1 NA TRBV7-3
CASGSPREYGEKLFF TGTGCTAGTGGCTCCCCCAGGGAATACGGTGAAAAACTGTTTTTT NA TRBJ1-4 NA TRBV12-5
CASTQGNEQYF TGCGCCAGCACTCAGGGAAACGAGCAGTACTTC NA TRBJ2-7 NA TRBV5-1
CASSEHGTGGSYEQYF TGCGCCAGCAGTGAGCACGGGACAGGGGGCTCCTACGAGCAGTACTTC TRBD1 TRBJ2-7 NA TRBV10-2
CASSVGTGRRTIYF TGTGCCAGCAGCGTTGGGACAGGGAGGCGCACCATATATTTT TRBD1 TRBJ1-3 NA TRBV9
CASSGRGYPSYNEQFF TGTGCCAGCAGCGGGAGGGGTTACCCTTCCTACAATGAGCAGTTCTTC TRBD2 TRBJ2-1 NA TRBV28
CASRPTGWQPQHF TGTGCCAGCAGGCCCACGGGCTGGCAGCCCCAGCATTTT NA TRBJ1-5 NA TRBV27
CASSPLRGFADSGANVLTF TGTGCCAGCTCACCACTGAGGGGATTTGCCGACTCTGGGGCCAACGTCCTGACTTTC NA TRBJ2-6 NA TRBV18
CASSVGEDTQYF TGTGCCAGCAGCGTAGGGGAAGATACGCAGTATTTT NA TRBJ2-3 once TRBV9
CASSAYGTANEKLFF TGTGCCAGCAGCGCTTACGGGACAGCTAATGAAAAACTGTTTTTT TRBD1 TRBJ1-4 NA TRBV5-5
CASSSFPEQYF TGTGCCAGTAGTTCCTTCCCCGAGCAGTACTTC NA TRBJ2-7 NA TRBV19
CASSLQSGKTYNEQFF TGTGCCAGCAGCTTACAGTCGGGAAAAACCTACAATGAGCAGTTCTTC NA TRBJ2-1 NA TRBV7-3
CASSQGGRETQYF TGTGCCAGTAGTCAAGGAGGGCGAGAGACCCAGTACTTC NA TRBJ2-5 NA TRBV19
CASSDRRRVRDGYTF TGTGCCAGCAGCGACCGGAGGCGGGTCCGGGATGGCTACACCTTC NA TRBJ1-2 NA TRBV2
CASSLLAGGRGSTDTQYF TGTGCCAGCAGTCTACTAGCGGGGGGCCGAGGTAGCACAGATACGCAGTATTTT TRBD2 TRBJ2-3 NA TRBV6-6